This T cell receptor (beta chain) was sequenced in a study of T cell responses to AZD1222 COVID-19 vaccine. The CDR3 contains 11 residues. Germline CDR1 is SNHLY and CDR2 is FYNNEI. V gave up 7 bases and J gave up 6 bases, with 9 bases separating them. Findings and limits, study-wide: Repertoire samples came only from after the peak T cell response. As reported, nearly half of all spike-specific TCRs target variant regions that are unmutated. Among vaccine-associated CD4 TCRs, coverage spanned spike, with dominance at 160-218 and 743-854.

Measured with immunoSEQ multiplex PCR; TCRdb has only the in-frame clones, and not every one. The sample has 100,000 to 150,000 clones, around 84% seen once. Only one count was recorded for this clone. Its antigen is unidentified. The source of this sequence is an adult in good health. The genes are TRBV2 and TRBJ2-5; D gene ambiguous. The sequences come from peripheral blood, collected on day 0 of AZD1222 vaccination. Here the CDR3 DNA reads TGTGCCAGCAAAGTTGGGAAGACCCAGTACTTC. It yields the protein CASKVGKTQYF.